Each of the 26 T cell receptor beta chains below was sequenced from the same sample in a study of OX40 agonist ivuxolimab in advanced cancers. Sequenced by immunoSEQ multiplex PCR; TCRdb stores in-frame clones only, minus some. The sample carries around 39,000 clones, approximately 86% recorded once. The sample in question was CD4+ or CD8+ T cells sorted from blood, obtained in a trial of the OX40 agonist ivuxolimab. The receptors here all came from an adult with an advanced solid tumor such as melanoma, head and neck, liver or kidney cancer.

The gene calls are TRBV6-1 and TRBJ2-1; no clear D. This CDR3 is built from 14 residues. Germline V gives CDR1 MNHNS, CDR2 SASEGT. Between the trimmed V and J ends, which lost 4 bases and 9 bases, there was a span of 16 bases. DNA for the CDR3: TGTGCCAGCAGTGGTGATTGGGAATCGAGTGAGCAGTTCTTC. Translated, it gives CASSGDWESSEQFF.

This clone appeared a few times. The J gene is TRBJ1-2, the V gene TRBV5-4, with D maybe TRBD1 (5 bases). This CDR3 spans 12 amino acids. Germline V CDR1 and CDR2: SGHNT, YYREEE (reference sequence). With 0 bases removed from V and 8 bases from J, the gap between germline ends came to 8 bases. The CDR3: CASSLVGEGYTF. CDR3 DNA sequence: TGTGCCAGCAGCTTGGTAGGGGAGGGCTACACCTTC.

The V gene is TRBV19, the J gene TRBJ2-5; D is ambiguous. The V gene lost 4 bases and the J gene lost 4 bases, with 10 bases spanning the gap. Germline CDR1 and CDR2: LNHDA and SQIVND (reference sequence). The CDR3 has 13 amino acids. The CDR3 region is CASSRDNPETQYF. The CDR3 region has the DNA TGTGCCAGTAGTAGAGACAACCCAGAGACCCAGTACTTC. The whole variable domain, remainder taken from reference TRBV19 and TRBJ2-5, is DGGITQSPKYLFRKEGQNVTLSCEQNLNHDAMYWYRQDPGQGLRLIYYSQIVNDFQKGDIAEGYSVSREKKESFPLTVTSAQKNPTAFYLCASSRDNPETQYFGPGTRLLVL.

V and J are TRBV18 and TRBJ1-6; maybe TRBD1 (6 bases). CDR1 is KGHSH and CDR2 is LQKENI in the germline V gene. This CDR3 is 15 amino acids long. V was clipped by 2 bases and J by 13 bases, with 18 bases between them. The CDR3 region has the DNA TGTGCCAGCTCACCAATTGCAGGGGAGGGCAGCCCCCTCCACTTT. Translated, it gives CASSPIAGEGSPLHF.

The chain couples TRBV10-2 to TRBJ1-5; D perhaps matches TRBD1 (5 bases). Germline V gives CDR1 WSHSY, CDR2 SAAADI. Trimming stripped 6 bases from V and 0 bases from J, with 12 bases between. The CDR3 totals 15 residues. The CDR3 loop is CASSPNGGSNQPQHF. The CDR3 DNA sequence: TGCGCCAGCAGCCCTAATGGGGGTAGCAATCAGCCCCAGCATTTT.

The chain has TRBV21-1 and TRBJ1-5; the DNA was not compared with TRBD1, the D call given in the table. TRBV21-1 is listed as a pseudogene. CDR3 length equals 16 residues. CDR3 region: CASTKGTYYSNQPQHF. As DNA, the CDR3 is TGTGCCAGCACCAAAGGGACATACTATAGCAATCAGCCCCAGCATTTT.

A few counts support this clone. The chain employs TRBV28 and TRBJ1-2, with D unresolved. Germline lookup yields CDR1 MDHEN and CDR2 SYDVKM. Trimming pared 3 bases from V and 6 bases from J, leaving 5 bases between. This CDR3 region has 11 residues. The CDR3 loop is CASSFGDGYTF. DNA of the CDR3: TGTGCCAGCAGTTTCGGCGATGGCTACACCTTC.

The chain joins TRBV30 to TRBJ2-3, with no clear D. The V end was cut by 5 bases, the J end by 8 bases, with 14 bases between. The V gene's germline CDR1 is GTSNPN and CDR2 SVGIG (reference sequence). The CDR3 is 12 residues long. The CDR3 DNA reads TGTGCCTGGGGAAACTCAGGAGTTACGCAGTATTTT. It specifies CAWGNSGVTQYF.

V usage is TRBV4-1 and J usage is TRBJ2-3, with TRBD1 as a possible D gene (8 bases). The germline V gene encodes CDR1 MGHRA and CDR2 YSYEKL. V lost 4 bases and J lost 7, with 18 bases in between. The CDR3 extends over 15 amino acids. The chain's CDR3 is CASSPETGEGNTQYF. The CDR3 DNA sequence: TGCGCCAGCAGCCCCGAGACAGGGGAGGGGAATACGCAGTATTTT.

The chain uses TRBV7-6 and TRBJ1-1; possible D gene TRBD1, 5 bases. The V and J ends lost 5 bases and 1 base respectively, with 17 bases between them. The CDR3 loop spans 16 amino acids. Per germline, CDR1 SGHVS and CDR2 FNYEAQ. CDR3 residues: CASSLTRGGPNTEAFF. DNA for the CDR3: TGTGCCAGCAGCCTAACTCGGGGGGGACCGAACACTGAAGCTTTCTTT. The full variable domain, rest sourced from reference TRBV7-6 and TRBJ1-1, is GAGVSQSPRYKVTKRGQDVALRCDPISGHVSLYWYRQALGQGPEFLTYFNYEAQQDKSGLPNDRFSAERPEGSISTLTIQRTEQRDSAMYRCASSLTRGGPNTEAFFGQGTRLTVV.

The V and J genes are TRBV7-2 and TRBJ2-5; 9 bases are shared with TRBD2. V was pared by 5 bases and J by 2 bases, with 15 bases of the junction left unmatched. The CDR3 is 18 residues long. Germline CDR1 is SGHTA and CDR2 is FQGNSA. The CDR3 reads CASSTRRGGAGEQETQYF. For the CDR3, the DNA is TGTGCCAGCAGCACACGTCGCGGGGGGGCCGGGGAACAAGAGACCCAGTACTTC.

This chain uses TRBV4-2 with TRBJ1-6; 8 nucleotides align to TRBD1. This CDR3 spans 20 amino acids. V lost 0 bases and J lost 2; bases outside the gene matches: 12. The germline gives CDR1 LGHNA, CDR2 YNFKEQ. The CDR3 reads CASSQDRDRTLTAYNSPLHF. The DNA for the CDR3 is TGTGCCAGCAGCCAAGATCGGGACAGGACGCTGACGGCCTATAATTCACCCCTCCACTTT.

This clone was recorded only once. V gene TRBV6-1 combines with J gene TRBJ2-2, with D perhaps TRBD1 (6 bases). Germline loops: CDR1 MNHNS, CDR2 SASEGT. The CDR3 covers 19 residues. Trimming left V 0 bases short and J 5 bases short, with 22 bases between. The CDR3 is CASSEAFGPFVGGTGELFF. Here the CDR3 DNA reads TGTGCCAGCAGTGAAGCATTCGGACCCTTTGTAGGGGGAACCGGGGAGCTGTTTTTT.

The rearrangement links TRBV4-3 to TRBJ2-7; 8 bases match TRBD1. The CDR3 is 14 residues long. Trimming cost V 0 bases and J 5 bases; bases outside gene matches: 3. Germline CDR1 LGHNA, CDR2 YSLEER. This CDR3 is CASSQDRGLNEQYF. For the CDR3, the DNA is TGCGCCAGCAGCCAAGACAGGGGGCTTAACGAGCAGTACTTC.

In its sample, this clone is medium-sized. This chain uses TRBV30 with TRBJ1-5; D possibly corresponds to TRBD1 (6 bases). Germline assignment: CDR1 GTSNPN and CDR2 SVGIG (reference sequence). Trimming took 4 bases from V and 10 from J, leaving 14 bases between them. The CDR3 length is 12 residues. The CDR3 DNA reads TGTGCCTGGAACCTAGAGGGGGGTCCCCAGCATTTT. Its protein product is CAWNLEGGPQHF.

The chain employs TRBV18 and TRBJ1-4, with 9 bases aligning to TRBD1. J was trimmed by 7 bases and V by 4 bases; bases with no gene match: 4. CDR3 size: 14 residues. CDR1 is KGHSH, CDR2 LQKENI, per germline. The CDR3 DNA follows: TGTGCCAGCTCACAGGGACAGGGCTCTGAAAAACTGTTTTTT. This encodes CASSQGQGSEKLFF. Filled out from reference TRBV18 and TRBJ1-4, the complete variable domain reads NAGVMQNPRHLVRRRGQEARLRCSPMKGHSHVYWYRQLPEEGLKFMVYLQKENIIDESGMPKERFSAEFPKEGPSILRIQQVVRGDSAAYFCASSQGQGSEKLFFGSGTQLSVL.

The rearrangement uses TRBV7-8 and TRBJ2-7, with a weak D call TRBD2 (6 bases). This CDR3 has 15 residues. The V gene's germline CDR1 is SGHVS and CDR2 FQNEAQ. Trimming took off 5 bases at V and 0 bases at J, with 14 bases between the two ends. The CDR3 region has the DNA TGTGCCAGCAGCCCTCCGGGACTTACCTCCTACGAGCAGTACTTC. Translation gives CASSPPGLTSYEQYF.

The rearrangement uses TRBV7-6 and TRBJ1-3, with D tentatively TRBD1 (6 bases). V lost 1 base, J lost 0 bases, and 16 bases lay in between. The CDR3 has 18 amino acids. Germline V gene lookup returns CDR1 SGHVS and CDR2 FNYEAQ. The CDR3 spells CASSLGGQRIRSGNTIYF. In DNA form, the CDR3 reads TGTGCCAGCAGCTTAGGAGGACAGCGGATCCGCTCTGGAAACACCATATATTTT.

This clone is a singleton in its sample. DNA for the CDR3: TGTGCCAGCAGCTTAGGGGCTGATAGCGGGGGGCGAGAGACCCAGTACTTC. Amino acid sequence: CASSLGADSGGRETQYF. This chain joins TRBV7-2 and TRBJ2-5; TRBD2 matches at 10 bases. With 1 base clipped from V and 4 bases from J, the junction kept 9 bases outside the gene matches. CDR3 length: 17 residues. The germline V gene encodes CDR1 SGHTA and CDR2 FQGNSA.

V usage is TRBV7-2 and J usage is TRBJ1-1, with 9 bases aligning to TRBD1. The CDR3 totals 15 residues. Germline lookup yields CDR1 SGHTA and CDR2 FQGNSA. With V trimmed by 5 bases and J by 5 bases, 9 bases remained unmatched. The CDR3 loop is CASSPTGGAGTEAFF. The CDR3 coding sequence is TGTGCCAGCAGCCCCACAGGGGGCGCAGGTACTGAAGCTTTCTTT.

The rearrangement joins TRBV11-2 to TRBJ2-5, with D tentatively TRBD1 (5 bases). V was clipped by 1 base and J by 2 bases, with 14 bases between them. CDR3 length: 16 amino acids. Germline CDR1 reads SGHAT; CDR2 reads FQNNGV. CDR3 region: CASSLGSGLSQETQYF. The CDR3 nucleotides read TGTGCCAGCAGCTTAGGCTCAGGGTTGTCGCAAGAGACCCAGTACTTC.

The chain links TRBV19 to TRBJ1-4, with TRBD1 matching 11 bases. CDR1 is LNHDA, CDR2 SQIVND, per germline (reference sequence). Trimming cost V 6 bases and J 7 bases; bases outside gene matches: 7. The CDR3 has 15 amino acids. CDR3 sequence reads: CASRSGTGGIEKLFF. The DNA of the CDR3 is TGTGCCAGTAGGTCCGGGACAGGGGGAATTGAAAAACTGTTTTTT.

J is TRBJ2-5 and V is TRBV7-8; 9 positions agree with TRBD2. This CDR3 spans 16 amino acids. The V and J ends lost 4 bases and 2 bases, in that order; junction bases with no gene match: 8. From germline, CDR1 is SGHVS and CDR2 FQNEAQ. For the CDR3, the DNA is TGTGCCAGCAGCTGGGGTAGCGGGGGCTTACAAGAGACCCAGTACTTC. Protein sequence: CASSWGSGGLQETQYF.

V usage is TRBV6-5 and J usage is TRBJ1-2; TRBD1 matches at 7 bases. The CDR3 is 13 residues long. Germline CDR1 is MNHEY and CDR2 is SVGAGI. V lost 6 bases and J lost 7; bases outside the gene matches: 8. CDR3 sequence reads: CASRLTTGLGYTF. The CDR3 DNA reads TGTGCCAGCAGGCTTACGACAGGGCTTGGCTACACCTTC.

This chain joins TRBV6-4 and TRBJ1-4, with TRBD1 matching over 8 bases. J was trimmed by 8 bases and V by 7 bases; bases with no gene match: 9. Germline CDR1 MRHNA, CDR2 SNTAGT. This CDR3 contains 14 residues. The CDR3 DNA reads as TGTGCCAGCAACAAGGGACAGGATAGAGAAAAACTGTTTTTT. Its protein product is CASNKGQDREKLFF.

The chain joins TRBV7-2 to TRBJ2-2; TRBD1 is a possible D gene (5 bases). Trimming left V 2 bases short and J 0 bases short, with 10 bases between. This CDR3 has 16 amino acids. CDR1 and CDR2 from the germline V gene are SGHTA and FQGNSA. DNA of the CDR3: TGTGCCAGCAGCTTAAGAAGGACATCGAACACCGGGGAGCTGTTTTTT. This encodes CASSLRRTSNTGELFF. Using reference TRBV7-2 and TRBJ2-2 for the parts outside the CDR3, the full variable domain is GAGVSQSPSNKVTEKGKDVELRCDPISGHTALYWYRQSLGQGLEFLIYFQGNSAPDKSGLPSDRFSAERTGGSVSTLTIQRTQQEDSAVYLCASSLRRTSNTGELFFGEGSRLTVL.